Listed here is a single T cell receptor beta chain. Its antigen is not known. This sample stems from a study of T cell responses to AZD1222 COVID-19 vaccine. Study conclusions and caveats: Spike-wide vaccine-associated CD4 TCRs dominated at 160-218 and 743-854. The donor cohort was predominantly white British with a female majority, and clonal diversity may have been underestimated.

This CDR3 has 15 residues. Germline-derived CDR1 and CDR2 are MNHEY and SVGAGI. V shed 0 bases, J shed 4 bases, and the junction held 5 bases outside the gene matches. The method was immunoSEQ multiplex PCR; TCRdb's version includes in-frame clones alone and lacks a portion of them. The repertoire holds about 110,000 clones, with roughly 90% as singletons. V and J are TRBV6-5 and TRBJ1-1, with 7 bases identical to TRBD1. The TCR originated in an adult in good health. The sequences come from peripheral blood, collected on day 0 of MenACWY control vaccination. The CDR3 DNA is TGTGCCAGCAGTTACTCCGAGGACAGGTCCACTGAAGCTTTCTTT. Translation: CASSYSEDRSTEAFF.